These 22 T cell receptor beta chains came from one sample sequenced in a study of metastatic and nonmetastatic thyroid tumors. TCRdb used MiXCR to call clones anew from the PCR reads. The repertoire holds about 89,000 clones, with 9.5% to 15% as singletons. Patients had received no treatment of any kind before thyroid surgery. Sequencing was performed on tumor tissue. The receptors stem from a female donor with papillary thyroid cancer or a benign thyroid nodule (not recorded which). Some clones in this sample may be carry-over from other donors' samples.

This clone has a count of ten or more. CDR3 residues: CASSYGGDRANTGELFF. In DNA form, the CDR3 reads TGTGCCAGCAGTTACGGGGGGGACAGGGCGAACACCGGGGAGCTGTTTTTT. This chain joins TRBV6-6 and TRBJ2-2; 9 bases line up with TRBD1. CDR1 is MNHNY, CDR2 SVGAGI, per germline (reference sequence). Germline trimming cut 2 bases from V and 0 bases from J; bases unmatched to any gene: 4. The CDR3 spans 17 residues.

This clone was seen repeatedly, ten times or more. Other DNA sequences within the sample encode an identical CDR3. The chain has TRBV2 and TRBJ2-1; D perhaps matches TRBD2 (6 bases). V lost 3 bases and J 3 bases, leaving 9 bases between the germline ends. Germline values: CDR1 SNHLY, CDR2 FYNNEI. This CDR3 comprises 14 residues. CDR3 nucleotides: TGTGCCAGCAGTGATGTGGGGGGCTACAATGAGCAGTTCTTC. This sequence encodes CASSDVGGYNEQFF.

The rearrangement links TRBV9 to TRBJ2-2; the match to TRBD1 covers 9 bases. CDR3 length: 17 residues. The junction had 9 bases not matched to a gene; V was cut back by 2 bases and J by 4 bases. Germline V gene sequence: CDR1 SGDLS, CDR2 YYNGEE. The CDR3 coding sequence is TGTGCCAGCAGCGTTGCCGGGACAGGGTTAATCACCGGGGAGCTGTTTTTT. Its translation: CASSVAGTGLITGELFF. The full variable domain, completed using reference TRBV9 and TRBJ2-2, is DSGVTQTPKHLITATGQRVTLRCSPRSGDLSVYWYQQSLDQGLQFLIQYYNGEERAKGNILERFSAQQFPDLHSELNLSSLELGDSALYFCASSVAGTGLITGELFFGEGSRLTVL.

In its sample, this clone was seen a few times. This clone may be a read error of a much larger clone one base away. CDR3 sequence (DNA): TGTGCCAGCAGCCAAGGTAGTGGGGCCGCCTACGAGCAGTACTTC. Translating gives CASSQGSGAAYEQYF. This chain uses TRBV3-1 with TRBJ2-7; tentative D call: TRBD1 (5 bases). The CDR3 totals 15 residues. Trimming shortened V by 1 base and J by 2 bases, and 12 bases separated the two germline ends. Looked up from germline, CDR1 is LGHDT and CDR2 is YNNKEL (reference sequence).

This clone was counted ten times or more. CDR3 amino acids: CSARSTGRTEKLFF. In DNA form, the CDR3 reads TGCAGTGCTAGATCGACAGGGAGGACTGAAAAACTGTTTTTT. The chain joins TRBV20-1 to TRBJ1-4, with 7 nucleotides matching TRBD1. This CDR3 is 14 amino acids long. Germline V gene sequence: CDR1 DFQATT, CDR2 SNEGSKA (reference sequence). V lost 2 bases and J lost 7; bases outside the gene matches: 7.

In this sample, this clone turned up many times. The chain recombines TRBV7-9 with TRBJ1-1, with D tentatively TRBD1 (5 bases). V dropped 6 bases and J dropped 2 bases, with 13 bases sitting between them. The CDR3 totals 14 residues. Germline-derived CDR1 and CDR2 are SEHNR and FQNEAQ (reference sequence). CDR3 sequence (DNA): TGTGCCAGCAGGGGACGTCGGGTTAACACTGAAGCTTTCTTT. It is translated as CASRGRRVNTEAFF. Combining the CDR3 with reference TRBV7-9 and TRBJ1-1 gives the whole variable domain DTGVSQNPRHKITKRGQNVTFRCDPISEHNRLYWYRQTLGQGPEFLTYFQNEAQLEKSRLLSDRFSAERPKGSFSTLEIQRTEQGDSAMYLCASRGRRVNTEAFFGQGTRLTVV.

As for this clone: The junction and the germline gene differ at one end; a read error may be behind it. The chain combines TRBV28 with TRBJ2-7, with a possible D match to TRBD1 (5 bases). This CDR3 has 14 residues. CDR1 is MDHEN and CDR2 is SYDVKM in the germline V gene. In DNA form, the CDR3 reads TGTGCCACTCTCAGGGTCCGCTTCCCAACGGAGCATTACTTC. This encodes CATLRVRFPTEHYF.

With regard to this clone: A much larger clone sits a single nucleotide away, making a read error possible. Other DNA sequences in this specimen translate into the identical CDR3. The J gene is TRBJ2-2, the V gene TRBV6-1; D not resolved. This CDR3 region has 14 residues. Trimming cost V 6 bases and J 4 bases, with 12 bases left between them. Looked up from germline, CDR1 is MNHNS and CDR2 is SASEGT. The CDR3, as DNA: TGTGCCAGCAGCCCTGGACGGGCCACCGGGGAGCTGTTTTTT. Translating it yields CASSPGRATGELFF.

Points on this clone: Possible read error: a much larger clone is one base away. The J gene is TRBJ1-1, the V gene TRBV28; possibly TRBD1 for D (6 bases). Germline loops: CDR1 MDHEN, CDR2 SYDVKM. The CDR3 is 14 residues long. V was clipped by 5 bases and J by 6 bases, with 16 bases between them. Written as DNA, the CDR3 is TGTGCCAGCAGTCCTGACCCTGGGGGCGCTGAAGCTTTCTTT. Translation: CASSPDPGGAEAFF.

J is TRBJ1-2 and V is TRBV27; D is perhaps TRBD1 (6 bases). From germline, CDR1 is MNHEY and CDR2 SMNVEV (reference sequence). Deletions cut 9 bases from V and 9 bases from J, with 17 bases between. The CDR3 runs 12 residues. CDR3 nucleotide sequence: TGTGCCAGAAGACCACAGGGTTCCAGCTACACCTTC. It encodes CARRPQGSSYTF.

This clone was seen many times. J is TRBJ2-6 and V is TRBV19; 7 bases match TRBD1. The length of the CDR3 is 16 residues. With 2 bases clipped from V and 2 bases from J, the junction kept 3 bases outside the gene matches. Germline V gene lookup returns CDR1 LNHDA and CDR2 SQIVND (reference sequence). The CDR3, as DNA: TGTGCCAGTAGTATAAAAACAGGGGCTGGGGCCAACGTCCTGACTTTC. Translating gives CASSIKTGAGANVLTF.

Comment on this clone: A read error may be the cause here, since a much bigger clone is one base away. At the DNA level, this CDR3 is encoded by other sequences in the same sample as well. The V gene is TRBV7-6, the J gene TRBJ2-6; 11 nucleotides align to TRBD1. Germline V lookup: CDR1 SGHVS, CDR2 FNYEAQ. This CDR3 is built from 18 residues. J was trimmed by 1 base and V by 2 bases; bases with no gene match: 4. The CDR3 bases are TGTGCCAGCAGCTTACGGACAGGGGGCGCATCTGGGGCCAACGTCCTGACTTTC. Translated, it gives CASSLRTGGASGANVLTF.

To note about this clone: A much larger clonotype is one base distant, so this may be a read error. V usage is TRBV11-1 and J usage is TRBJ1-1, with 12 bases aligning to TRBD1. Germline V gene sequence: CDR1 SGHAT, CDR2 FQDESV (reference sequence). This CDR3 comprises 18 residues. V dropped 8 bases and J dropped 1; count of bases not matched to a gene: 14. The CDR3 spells CASGANPRDRGRNTEAFF. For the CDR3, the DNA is TGTGCCAGCGGCGCGAACCCTCGGGACAGGGGGCGGAACACTGAAGCTTTCTTT. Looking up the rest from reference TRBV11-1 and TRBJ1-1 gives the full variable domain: EAEVAQSPRYKITEKSQAVAFWCDPISGHATLYWYRQILGQGPELLVQFQDESVVDDSQLPKDRFSAERLKGVDSTLKIQPAELGDSAMYLCASGANPRDRGRNTEAFFGQGTRLTVV.

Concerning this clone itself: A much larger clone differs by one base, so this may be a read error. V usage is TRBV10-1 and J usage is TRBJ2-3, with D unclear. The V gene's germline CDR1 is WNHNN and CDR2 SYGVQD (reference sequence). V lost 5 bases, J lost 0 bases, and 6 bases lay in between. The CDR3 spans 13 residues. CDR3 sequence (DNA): TGCGCCAGCAGTCTATATAGCACAGATACGCAGTATTTT. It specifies CASSLYSTDTQYF.

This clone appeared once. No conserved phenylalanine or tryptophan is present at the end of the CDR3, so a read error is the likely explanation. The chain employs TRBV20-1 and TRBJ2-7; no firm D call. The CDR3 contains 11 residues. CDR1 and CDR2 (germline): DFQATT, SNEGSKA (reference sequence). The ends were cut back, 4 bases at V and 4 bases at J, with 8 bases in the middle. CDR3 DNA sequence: TGCAGTGCTACAGTGGTTTACGAGCAGTACCTC. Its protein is CSATVVYEQYL.

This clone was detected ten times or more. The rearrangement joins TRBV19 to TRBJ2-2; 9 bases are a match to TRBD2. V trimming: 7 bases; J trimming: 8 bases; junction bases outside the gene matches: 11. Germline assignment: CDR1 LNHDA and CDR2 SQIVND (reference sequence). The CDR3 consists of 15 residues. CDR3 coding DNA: TGTGCCAGTACCTTCGGGACTAGCATCTCGGGGGAGCTGTTTTTT. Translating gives CASTFGTSISGELFF.

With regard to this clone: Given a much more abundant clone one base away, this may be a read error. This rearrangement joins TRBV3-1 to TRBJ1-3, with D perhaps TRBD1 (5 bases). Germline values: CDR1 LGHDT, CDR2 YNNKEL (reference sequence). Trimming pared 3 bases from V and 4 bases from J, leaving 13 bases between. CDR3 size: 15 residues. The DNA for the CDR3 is TGTGCCAGCAGCCAGGGCAGGACATGGGGAAACACCATATATTTT. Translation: CASSQGRTWGNTIYF.

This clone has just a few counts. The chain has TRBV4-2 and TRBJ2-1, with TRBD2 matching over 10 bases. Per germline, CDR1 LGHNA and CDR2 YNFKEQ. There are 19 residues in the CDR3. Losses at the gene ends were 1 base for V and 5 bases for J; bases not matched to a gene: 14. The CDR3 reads CASSQVWLTSGTQNNEQFF. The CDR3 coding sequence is TGTGCCAGCAGCCAAGTTTGGCTTACTAGCGGGACCCAAAACAATGAGCAGTTCTTC.

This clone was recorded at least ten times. CDR3 protein: CASSIDRGLGQPQHF. CDR3 DNA sequence: TGTGCCAGTAGTATCGACAGGGGGCTAGGTCAGCCCCAGCATTTT. The V and J genes are TRBV19 and TRBJ1-5; 10 bases line up with TRBD1. CDR3 size: 15 residues. J was trimmed by 6 bases and V by 3 bases; bases with no gene match: 5. Germline CDR1 is LNHDA and CDR2 is SQIVND (reference sequence).

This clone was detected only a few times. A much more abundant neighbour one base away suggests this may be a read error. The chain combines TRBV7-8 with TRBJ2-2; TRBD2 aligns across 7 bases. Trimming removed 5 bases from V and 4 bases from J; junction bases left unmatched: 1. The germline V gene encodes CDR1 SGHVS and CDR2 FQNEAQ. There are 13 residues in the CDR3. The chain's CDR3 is CASSGEGTGELFF. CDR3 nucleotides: TGTGCCAGCAGCGGGGAGGGCACCGGGGAGCTGTTTTTT.

As DNA, the CDR3 is TGTGCCAGCAGCTTGGGGGGTACTGAAAAACTGTTTTTT. It translates to CASSLGGTEKLFF. The chain combines TRBV11-2 with TRBJ1-4; D might be TRBD1 (5 bases). Per the germline V gene, CDR1 is SGHAT and CDR2 is FQNNGV. The CDR3 has 13 amino acids. The ends were cut back, 3 bases at V and 7 bases at J, with 9 bases in the middle.

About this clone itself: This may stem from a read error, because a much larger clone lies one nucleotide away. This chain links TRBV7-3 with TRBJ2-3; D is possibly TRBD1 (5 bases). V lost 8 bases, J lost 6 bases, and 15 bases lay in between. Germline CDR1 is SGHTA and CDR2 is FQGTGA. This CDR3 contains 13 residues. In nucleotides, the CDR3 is TGTGCCAGCGGCCAGGGCCTAAGGGATACGCAGTATTTT. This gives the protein CASGQGLRDTQYF.